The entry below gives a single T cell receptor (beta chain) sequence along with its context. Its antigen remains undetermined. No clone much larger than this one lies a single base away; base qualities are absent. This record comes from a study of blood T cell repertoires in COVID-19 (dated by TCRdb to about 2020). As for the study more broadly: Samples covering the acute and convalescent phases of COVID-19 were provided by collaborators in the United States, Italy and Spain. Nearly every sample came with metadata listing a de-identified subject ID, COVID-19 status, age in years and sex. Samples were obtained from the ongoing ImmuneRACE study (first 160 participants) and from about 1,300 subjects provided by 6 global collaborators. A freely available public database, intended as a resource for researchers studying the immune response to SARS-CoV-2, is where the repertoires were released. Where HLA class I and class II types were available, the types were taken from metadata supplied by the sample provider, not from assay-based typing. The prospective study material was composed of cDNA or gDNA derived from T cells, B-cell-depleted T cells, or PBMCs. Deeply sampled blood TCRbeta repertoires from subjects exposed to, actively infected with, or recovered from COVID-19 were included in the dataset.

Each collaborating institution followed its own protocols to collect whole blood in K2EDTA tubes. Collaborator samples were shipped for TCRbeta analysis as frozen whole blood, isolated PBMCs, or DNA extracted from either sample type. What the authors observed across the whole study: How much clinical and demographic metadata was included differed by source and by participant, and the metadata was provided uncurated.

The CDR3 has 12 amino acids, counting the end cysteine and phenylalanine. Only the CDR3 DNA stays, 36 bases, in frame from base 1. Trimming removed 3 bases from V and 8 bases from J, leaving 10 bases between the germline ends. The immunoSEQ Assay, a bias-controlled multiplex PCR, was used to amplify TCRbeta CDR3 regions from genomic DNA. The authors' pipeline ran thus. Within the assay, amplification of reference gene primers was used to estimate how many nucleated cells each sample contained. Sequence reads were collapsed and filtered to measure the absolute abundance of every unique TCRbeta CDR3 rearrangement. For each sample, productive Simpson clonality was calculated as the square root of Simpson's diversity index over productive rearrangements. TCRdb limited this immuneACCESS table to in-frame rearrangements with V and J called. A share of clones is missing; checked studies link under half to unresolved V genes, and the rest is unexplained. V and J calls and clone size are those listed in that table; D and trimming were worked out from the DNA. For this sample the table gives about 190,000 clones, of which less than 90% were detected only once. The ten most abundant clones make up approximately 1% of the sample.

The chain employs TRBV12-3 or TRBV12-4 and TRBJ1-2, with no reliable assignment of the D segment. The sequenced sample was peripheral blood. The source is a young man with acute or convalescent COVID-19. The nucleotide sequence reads TGTGCCAGCAGTTTGACCTTAGCAGGCTACACCTTC. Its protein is CASSLTLAGYTF.